These T cell receptor beta chains were read from a single sample in a study of blood T cell repertoires in COVID-19. The data were produced by immunoSEQ multiplex PCR, yet TCRdb's version contains in-frame clones alone and is incomplete. The sample carries about 170,000 clones, just under 85% recorded once. The sequenced sample was peripheral blood. The receptors here all came from an elderly woman with COVID-19, enrolled during active disease. The conserved cysteine and the conserved F or W are not part of the CDR3 here. The D gene is left open where the match is weak.

V	J	D	CDR3
TRBV6-5	TRBJ2-2	-	ASYRDLTVGELF
TRBV27	TRBJ2-3	TRBD2	ASRYGGEDTQY
TRBV7-8	TRBJ2-7	TRBD2	ASSLDAGTSGKKN
TRBV11-1	TRBJ1-1	-	ASSLLLRRANTEAF
TRBV4-1	TRBJ1-2	-	ASSQSDGGGYT
TRBV18	TRBJ1-3	TRBD1	ASSPGTGVNTIY
TRBV7-6	TRBJ2-5	TRBD1	ASSISPSTRGETQY
TRBV5-1	TRBJ2-7	TRBD1	ASSPRQGLYEQY
TRBV15	TRBJ2-3	-	ATSREGVGPGDTQY
TRBV11-3	TRBJ2-5	-	ASSLVSQY
TRBV24-1	TRBJ1-3	-	ATSEARDTIY
TRBV3-1/TRBV3-2	TRBJ2-1	TRBD2	ASSQASGTNNEQF
TRBV28	TRBJ2-7	TRBD2	ASSITSGGYEQY
TRBV6-1	TRBJ2-7	TRBD1	ASSDTGGPYEQY
TRBV3-1/TRBV3-2	TRBJ1-1	-	ASSQYPEAF
TRBV5-4	TRBJ2-1	TRBD1	ATKQGRAPDNEQF
TRBV18	TRBJ2-7	-	ASSPGGSYEQY
TRBV5-5	TRBJ2-3	-	ASSNLVADTQY
TRBV20-1	TRBJ1-1	-	SAPRGLEAF
TRBV10-3	TRBJ2-7	-	AISESVAGSLEQY
TRBV2	TRBJ1-5	TRBD1	ASKRQGIWQPQH
TRBV5-1	TRBJ2-2	-	ASSLYGQTDELF
TRBV7-8	TRBJ1-6	TRBD1	ASSLRQGDSYNSPLH
TRBV6-4	TRBJ1-1	-	ASSASGGTEAF
TRBV11-2	TRBJ1-2	-	ASSLVGGWNYGYT
TRBV19	TRBJ1-1	TRBD1	ASSTDRGDTEAF
TRBV5-4	TRBJ2-1	TRBD2	ASRTGLAGDNEQF
TRBV2	TRBJ1-4	-	ASRLYGATNEKLF
TRBV25-1	TRBJ1-2	-	ASSEYGAGFYGYT
TRBV11-2	TRBJ1-1	-	ASSPGVSNTEAF
TRBV5-1	TRBJ2-5	TRBD2	ASSFHGGEETQY
TRBV10-3	TRBJ2-5	-	AISESGRVVETQY
TRBV10-3	TRBJ2-7	-	AISGSLSEGPYEQY
TRBV27	TRBJ1-5	-	ASSPGYSNQPQH
TRBV9	TRBJ2-7	-	ASSVEGVSYEQY
TRBV7-9	TRBJ1-2	-	ASSSRGGENYGYT
TRBV4-2	TRBJ2-7	-	ASSPKAETYEQY
TRBV19	TRBJ1-1	-	ASSMELGYTEAF
TRBV7-8	TRBJ2-4	-	ASSFGRGKAKNIQY
TRBV3-1/TRBV3-2	TRBJ2-5	TRBD2	ASSPWGREETQY
TRBV7-6	TRBJ2-3	-	ASSSRLGLLDTQY
TRBV19	TRBJ1-5	-	ASSPRLGGVIAPQH
TRBV9	TRBJ2-7	TRBD1	ASSVDRGTYEQY
TRBV7-2	TRBJ2-1	TRBD2	ASSLYPLGLAGVRDEQF